The clone carrying this T cell receptor beta chain was observed a handful of times. This record comes from a study of long-term antiretroviral therapy in people with HIV. Study-level background: By about a decade, the earliest samples predate the 2015 immediate-ART recommendation.

The libraries were made with immunoSEQ v3.0 at survey level. Produced via immunoSEQ multiplex PCR; TCRdb's table is partial and in-frame only. Counted here are about 36,000 clones, 80% occurring once; the ten biggest clones make up 5.8%. This CDR3 spans 16 amino acids. Trimming left V 2 bases short and J 9 bases short, with 21 bases between. Germline V CDR1 and CDR2: SGDLS, YYNGEE. The clonotype was recovered from a man aged 30 to 39 with HIV. The material was unsorted PBMCs, obtained 3.4 years after starting antiretroviral therapy. The chain is built from TRBV9 and TRBJ2-1, with D tentatively TRBD1 (8 bases). In nucleotides, the CDR3 is TGTGCCAGCAGCGTTTTGAGCGGGACAGGTCCCAGTGAGCAGTTCTTC. Translating gives CASSVLSGTGPSEQFF.